This T cell receptor (beta chain) was captured by sequencing in a study of blood T cell repertoires in COVID-19. Study background: Samples came from the United States, Italy and Spain, spanning acute and convalescent COVID-19.

Study processing details: Reference gene primer amplification yielded estimated nucleated cell counts. Generated by immunoSEQ multiplex PCR, the TCRdb table keeps only in-frame clones and is missing some. V and J calls and clone size are those listed in that table; D and trimming were worked out from the DNA. The data contain 200,000 to 250,000 clones, around 85% of them singletons. This CDR3 has 16 amino acids. Germline V gene sequence: CDR1 SGHNT, CDR2 YYREEE (reference sequence). J gave up 6 bases and V 4 bases, and 9 bases lay outside the gene matches. Sequencing used peripheral blood. V is TRBV5-4 and J is TRBJ1-6, with 8 nucleotides matching TRBD1. The source is a man aged 55 to 69 with acute or convalescent COVID-19. The CDR3 loop is CASSPNQGAGNSPLHF. CDR3 DNA sequence: TGTGCCAGCAGCCCAAACCAGGGGGCGGGTAATTCACCCCTCCACTTT.